The clone carrying this T cell receptor (beta chain) was seen a single time. The antigen is undetermined. The study left out patients who had uncontrolled infection, other autoimmune disease, pregnancy or lactation. Thyroid ultrasound and orbital computed tomography, with clinical symptoms and serum thyroxine and TRAb, informed diagnoses. The sample originates from a study of T cells in Graves' hyperthyroidism and ophthalmopathy. Broader study findings: Blood samples included most of the expanded thyroid clonotypes exceeding 0.001. Ophthalmopathy, as predicted by the model, came a median roughly 6.3 months after the prediction.

Authors of the study amplified TCR beta CDR3 regions from RNA transcripts. Researchers ran a first-round RT-PCR on the TCR CDR3 using the HTBI primer set. TCRdb re-derived calls from the multiplex PCR reads in MiXCR, one entry per CDR3 protein. The sample gives 450,000 to 700,000 distinct CDR3 sequences, about 43% of which show up once; more than 7% is in the top ten. Sequencing was performed on peripheral blood or thyroid tissue (not recorded which). The receptor was isolated from a woman under 30 with Graves' hyperthyroidism.

The CDR3 DNA reads as TGTGCCAGCAGCTTAGCTCTTAGGGCAGGGGCCGGAAAAGAGCAGTACTTC. It encodes CASSLALRAGAGKEQYF. The chain is built from TRBV7-8 and TRBJ2-7, with D possibly TRBD1 on 6 matching bases. This CDR3 has 17 amino acids. Germline lookup yields CDR1 SGHVS and CDR2 FQNEAQ. V was cut by 0 bases and J by 7 bases, with 22 bases left in between.